This T cell receptor (beta chain) was recovered during a study of response to subunit inactivated influenza vaccine. Study-wide points: The authors suggested that few new T cells are recruited per seasonal influenza vaccination.

Trimming took off 4 bases at V and 1 base at J, with 17 bases between the two ends. The CDR3 is 16 residues long. CDR1 and CDR2 (germline): LGHDT, YNNKEL (reference sequence). TCRdb re-derived calls from the RT-PCR reads in MiXCR, one entry per CDR3 protein. The sample shows some 640,000 distinct CDR3 sequences, approximately 15% of them seen only once. This clonotype turned up a few times. Its antigen remains unidentified. The V call is TRBV3-1, the J call TRBJ2-7; possibly TRBD2 for D (6 bases). This clonotype was obtained from a man in his fifties who received an inactivated influenza vaccine. Here the sequenced sample was PBMCs from blood, taken 14 to 15 days before vaccination. CDR3 amino acids: CASSLATGLLSYEQYF. CDR3 DNA: TGTGCCAGCAGCCTCGCAACGGGACTCCTTTCCTACGAGCAGTACTTC.